The rows below give T cell receptor beta chains drawn from one sample of a study of shared clonotypes between healthy human individuals. Profiling relied on immunoSEQ multiplex PCR, and the TCRdb table lists in-frame clones only, not all of them. This sample has under 2.5 million clones, with under 95% found just once. The sample was naive CD4+ T cells from PBMCs. All receptors come from a man between 18 and 35 years old in good health. Some clones in this sample may be carry-over from other donors' samples. Each CDR3 is given with its conserved first and last residue. Fields, in order: V gene, J gene, D gene, clone size, CDR3 DNA, CDR3 protein. A D gene is named only where the DNA matches it firmly. Size is omitted from some rows. Given values are once, few, many or a class for expanded clones.

TRBV28	TRBJ2-2	TRBD1	-	TGTGCCAGCAGTTTTCAGGGGGCCACCGGGGAGCTGTTTTTT	CASSFQGATGELFF
TRBV27	TRBJ2-5	TRBD1	-	TGTGCCAGCAGTTCGAGACAGGGGGCTGGAGAGACCCAGTACTTC	CASSSRQGAGETQYF
TRBV15	TRBJ1-5	TRBD1	-	TGTGCCACCAGCAGAGAGGACAGGCCGAATCAGCCCCAGCATTTT	CATSREDRPNQPQHF
TRBV28	TRBJ2-7	TRBD1	once	TGTGCCAGCAGTTTAAGGACAGGATCCTACGAGCAGTACTTC	CASSLRTGSYEQYF
TRBV2	TRBJ1-1	-	-	TGTGCCAGCAGGATCCTCGGTGGGGGGGCCGGCACTGAAGCTTTCTTT	CASRILGGGAGTEAFF
TRBV4-1	TRBJ1-2	-	once	TGCGCCAGCAGCCAAGTTCCAGCCTTTAACTATGGCTACACCTTC	CASSQVPAFNYGYTF
TRBV28	TRBJ2-7	-	few	TGTGCCAGCAGTTTGACCTACGAGCAGTACTTC	CASSLTYEQYF
TRBV19	TRBJ2-7	-	-	TGTGCCAGTAGTATCCCGGGACAAAGATACGAGCAGTACTTC	CASSIPGQRYEQYF
TRBV9	TRBJ2-2	-	once	TGTGCCAGCGCCGGGGCTACTGGAACCGGGGAGCTGTTTTTT	CASAGATGTGELFF
TRBV28	TRBJ2-7	-	-	TGTGCCAGCAGTCTGGCCTCCGAGGGGGGATACGAGCAGTACTTC	CASSLASEGGYEQYF
TRBV5-1	TRBJ1-4	-	-	TGCGCCAGCAGCTTGGGGACAAGGGGAGGAGGTGAAAAACTGTTTTTT	CASSLGTRGGGEKLFF
TRBV4-3	TRBJ1-1	-	once	TGCGCCAGCAGCCAAGAGGAGCCGGAATCGAACACTGAAGCTTTCTTT	CASSQEEPESNTEAFF
TRBV12-5	TRBJ1-2	-	-	TGTGCTAGTGGTTCGGACAGCCATACTAACTATGGCTACACCTTC	CASGSDSHTNYGYTF
TRBV7-9	TRBJ2-7	-	-	TGTGCCAGCAGCTTAGGGCCCCCCGGGTATTTTGTCTACGAGCAGTACTTC	CASSLGPPGYFVYEQYF
TRBV28	TRBJ1-1	-	-	TGTGCCAGCAGTGGGAATCAGGGAGGTGGCACTGAAGCTTTCTTT	CASSGNQGGGTEAFF
TRBV28	TRBJ1-5	-	-	TGTGCCAGCAGTTTACCCTATCTAAGGGCGCCGTTTGGCTATAGCAATCAGCCCCAGCATTTT	CASSLPYLRAPFGYSNQPQHF
TRBV7-2	TRBJ2-3	-	-	TGTGCCAGCAGCATGGACGGAGGGGGCACAGATACGCAGTATTTT	CASSMDGGGTDTQYF
TRBV28	TRBJ1-4	-	few	TGTGCCAGCAGTTTGGGCCGTCGAAATGAAAAACTGTTTTTT	CASSLGRRNEKLFF